These 7 T cell receptor beta chains originate from one sample sequenced in a study of T cell repertoires in cytomegalovirus infection. TCRdb called the reads again in MiXCR, with one record for every CDR3 protein. The sample includes around 750,000 distinct CDR3 sequences, over 25% seen only once; the top ten take around 12%. What these receptors recognize is not known. This material consisted of cultured CD8+ T cells from PBMCs, taken from culture after CMV antigen stimulation. These TCRs come from a human donor in good health (CMV status not recorded). Some clones in this sample may be carry-over from other donors' samples.

The rearrangement joins TRBV3-1 to TRBJ2-1, with D perhaps matching TRBD2 (6 bases). Deletions cut 1 base from V and 6 bases from J, with 22 bases between. The germline V gene has CDR1 LGHDT and CDR2 YNNKEL (reference sequence). The CDR3 extends over 18 amino acids. The CDR3 is CASSQVHFRDGGLNEQFF. CDR3 nucleotide sequence: TGTGCCAGCAGCCAAGTCCACTTCCGGGACGGGGGACTCAATGAGCAGTTCTTC.

The chain recombines TRBV10-3 with TRBJ2-1, with 7 bases identical to TRBD2. Germline trimming cut 0 bases from V and 1 base from J; bases unmatched to any gene: 3. Germline V gene lookup returns CDR1 ENHRY and CDR2 SYGVKD. This CDR3 contains 16 residues. The CDR3 loop reads CAISESRGGSYNEQFF. The CDR3 DNA sequence: TGTGCCATCAGTGAGTCCCGCGGGGGTTCCTACAATGAGCAGTTCTTC.

This clonotype was counted a few times. The chain combines TRBV12-3 or TRBV12-4 with TRBJ2-7, with D perhaps TRBD1 (5 bases). V gave up 5 bases and J gave up 5 bases, with 13 bases separating them. This CDR3 region has 13 residues. The DNA for the CDR3 is TGTGCCAGCAGTAAGGGGCCCGGTAACGAGCAGTACGTC. This translates into CASSKGPGNEQYV.

This clonotype came up a few times. The gene calls are TRBV12-3 or TRBV12-4 and TRBJ1-1, with 12 bases aligning to TRBD1. V lost 5 bases, J lost 1 base, and 11 bases stayed unmatched. The CDR3 is 18 residues long. The CDR3 coding sequence is TGTGCCAGCAGTATCCGGAGGGACAGGGGGCGGGGGAACACTGAAGCTTTCTTT. Protein: CASSIRRDRGRGNTEAFF.

The gene calls are TRBV7-9 and TRBJ1-1; 8 bases map to TRBD1. The CDR3 totals 12 residues. J was trimmed by 4 bases and V by 8 bases; bases with no gene match: 3. Germline loops: CDR1 SEHNR, CDR2 FQNEAQ (reference sequence). CDR3 sequence (DNA): TGTGCCAGCGGCAGGGGGCCCACTGAAGCTTTCTTT. It is translated as CASGRGPTEAFF.

The chain has TRBV19 and TRBJ1-3, with 7 bases identical to TRBD1. CDR1 and CDR2 (germline): LNHDA, SQIVND (reference sequence). V lost 1 base and J lost 4; bases outside the gene matches: 10. This CDR3 region has 17 residues. The CDR3 region is CASSIAVRGTVGNTIYF. Here the CDR3 DNA reads TGTGCCAGTAGTATAGCCGTCAGAGGGACAGTAGGAAACACCATATATTTT.

The chain uses TRBV10-2 and TRBJ2-5; TRBD1 aligns across 12 bases. J lost 5 bases, V lost 6 bases, and 10 bases had no gene match. CDR1 WSHSY and CDR2 SAAADI come from the germline V gene. The CDR3 runs 16 residues. Here the CDR3 DNA reads TGCGCCAGCAGCGCAGGGACAGGGGGCGATCGGGAGACCCAGTACTTC. It translates to CASSAGTGGDRETQYF.